The following is a T cell receptor (beta chain) sequence with its context. Original methodology: Estimates of nucleated cell counts were drawn from the amplification of reference gene primers. Profiling relied on immunoSEQ multiplex PCR, and the TCRdb table lists in-frame clones only, not all of them. Clonal size and the V and J genes are those of that table, whereas D and trimming came from the DNA. The sample has 60,000 or so clones, around 74% seen once. V shed 4 bases, J shed 5 bases, and the junction held 5 bases outside the gene matches. CDR1 and CDR2 from the germline V gene are LNHDA and SQIVND (reference sequence). The length of the CDR3 is 16 residues. This entry belongs to a study of blood T cell repertoires in COVID-19.

Sample: peripheral blood. The genes are TRBV19 and TRBJ2-2; 12 nucleotides align to TRBD2. This clonotype was obtained from a woman aged 80 or over with acute or convalescent COVID-19. CDR3 residues: CASSTSTSGRTGELFF. In DNA form, the CDR3 reads TGTGCCAGTAGTACTTCGACTAGCGGGAGAACCGGGGAGCTGTTTTTT.